The next 27 T cell receptor beta chains were all read from a single sample in a study of tumor-infiltrating lymphocytes in primary liver carcinoma. Taking about 18-32 mg of unsorted bulk tissue, the authors co-extracted RNA and DNA. A primer matching the constant region was used to make TCR beta cDNA from approximately 520 ng of total RNA. Employing slightly modified ARM-PCR, three nested multiplex PCR rounds were run, and these gave rise to the TCR beta libraries. Primers for the first two PCR rounds were TRBV1-TRBV30 forward primers and a C-beta reverse primer (around 11 cycles per round). TCRdb fed the multiplex PCR reads into MiXCR, producing one record per CDR3 protein. The sample has about 32,000 distinct CDR3 sequences, nearly 75% seen once. Sequencing was performed on liver tumor tissue from sampling region 4. The subset: tumor region T4, right-lateral pole. The receptors were sampled from a man aged 35 to 55 with primary liver carcinoma and hepatitis B virus infection.

Comments on this clonotype: Here the CDR3 omits its conserved ending phenylalanine or tryptophan, so a read error is the likely source. It is unclear where the CDR3 begins or ends on the DNA, so no DNA is shown, and the CDR3 is as TCRdb lists it. The chain carries TRBV11-3 and TRBJ2-3; the table gives TRBD2 as D, unverified against the DNA. From germline, CDR1 is SGHNT and CDR2 YENEEA. Both ends counted, the CDR3 spans 16 residues. CDR3 residues: CASSGSPAGGVDTRYL.

This clonotype appeared once. V and J are TRBV5-4 and TRBJ2-3; D remains unclear. The J call may be wrong; the DNA end is better matched by TRBJ1-5. In germline, CDR1 is SGHNT, CDR2 YYREEE (reference sequence). There are 14 residues in the CDR3. CDR3 region: CASSSTSNTETQHF. The CDR3 bases are TGTGCCAGCAGCTCGACTAGTAACACAGAAACGCAGCATTTT.

This clonotype was found a few times. Because it lacks the conserved phenylalanine or tryptophan at the end, this CDR3 is likely a read error. The V gene is TRBV6-5, the J gene TRBJ2-3, with 13 nucleotides matching TRBD2. This CDR3 contains 15 residues. Germline loops: CDR1 MNHEY, CDR2 SVGAGI. CDR3 sequence: CASNPGLAGADTQYS. The CDR3 nucleotides are TGTGCTAGCAACCCAGGACTAGCGGGAGCAGATACGCAGTATTCT.

About this clonotype itself: At one end the junction does not follow the germline gene, possibly because of a read error. The chain links TRBV11-1 to TRBJ2-4, with D maybe TRBD2 (5 bases). This CDR3 comprises 14 residues. Germline V CDR1 and CDR2: SGHAT, FQDESV (reference sequence). CDR3 protein: CTSSPPLAKNIQHF. CDR3 DNA sequence: TGTACCAGCAGCCCCCCCCTAGCCAAAAACATCCAGCACTTC.

About this clonotype: The germline gene is not matched at one end of the junction; a read error may be the cause. This sequence joins TRBV11-1 and TRBJ2-3; a weak D match, TRBD2 (5 bases). Germline values: CDR1 SGHAT, CDR2 FQDESV (reference sequence). The CDR3 has 15 residues. CDR3 protein: CASSLPRDSTDTQYF. DNA for the CDR3: TGTGCCAGTAGTTTGCCGAGGGATAGCACAGATACACAGTATTTT.

About this clonotype: This CDR3 is missing its conserved last phenylalanine or tryptophan, likely due to a read error. The V call is TRBV4-2, the J call TRBJ2-7; 11 bases fit TRBD2. The germline V gene encodes CDR1 LGHNA and CDR2 YNFKEQ. The CDR3 totals 16 residues. The CDR3 DNA reads TGTGCCAGCGGCCAAGATGGGACTAGCGGCTCCTACGAACAGTACCTC. This sequence encodes CASGQDGTSGSYEQYL.

In regard to this clonotype: Compared with germline, one end of the junction differs, possibly owing to a read error. The chain recombines TRBV30 with TRBJ1-2; tentative D call: TRBD1 (5 bases). Per the germline V gene, CDR1 is GTSNPN and CDR2 is SVGIG (reference sequence). The length of the CDR3 is 11 residues. CDR3 nucleotides: TGTGCCTGGAATGGGACCTATGGCTACACATTC. This encodes CAWNGTYGYTF.

Note on this clonotype: Compared with germline, one end of the junction differs, possibly owing to a read error. The gene calls are TRBV11-2 and TRBJ2-1, with 8 bases aligning to TRBD1. This CDR3 spans 11 amino acids. Per germline, CDR1 SGHAT and CDR2 FQNNGV. Here the CDR3 DNA reads TGTACCAGCAGCTCAGGACAGGGTCTTTTCTTC. Translating gives CTSSSGQGLFF.

On this clonotype itself: One end of the junction does not line up with germline, which may come from a read error. V is TRBV11-2 and J is TRBJ2-1; perhaps TRBD2 as D (6 bases). The CDR3 sequence is 15 residues long. The germline gives CDR1 SGHAT, CDR2 FQNNGV. The CDR3 sequence is CTSNPLTGVYNEQFF. The DNA for the CDR3 is TGTACCAGCAACCCCTTAACGGGAGTGTACAATGAGCAGTTCTTC.

Comments on this clonotype: One end of the junction is discordant with germline, which a read error may explain. The chain joins TRBV11-2 to TRBJ2-7; 8 bases are a match to TRBD1. Germline values: CDR1 SGHAT, CDR2 FQNNGV. The CDR3 runs to 16 residues. The CDR3 nucleotides read TGTATCAGCAGCTTAGCAGGGGGCCCCTTTGACTACGAGCAGCACTTC. This codes for CISSLAGGPFDYEQHF.

This clonotype was seen a handful of times. Its ends do not fully match the called genes, so a read error is possible. The chain uses TRBV7-3 and TRBJ2-1; 7 nucleotides align to TRBD2. This CDR3 has 16 residues. Per the germline V gene, CDR1 is SGHTA and CDR2 is FQGTGA. In DNA form, the CDR3 reads TGTGCCATCAGCTTAAGGGCGGGAGATAACTACAATGAGCAGTTCTTC. Translation gives CAISLRAGDNYNEQFF. Full variable domain (remainder filled in from reference TRBV7-3 and TRBJ2-1): GAGVSQTPSNKVTEKGKYVELRCDPISGHTALYWYRQSLGQGPEFLIYFQGTGAADDSGLPNDRFFAVRPEGSVSTLKIQRTERGDSAVYLCAISLRAGDNYNEQFFGPGTRLTVL.

Notes on this clonotype: Its ends do not fully match the called genes, so a read error is possible. This rearrangement joins TRBV7-9 to TRBJ2-5, with 7 bases matching TRBD2. Germline-derived CDR1 and CDR2 are SEHNR and FQNEAQ (reference sequence). The CDR3 extends over 15 amino acids. The CDR3 sequence: CASSFWTGGEETQHF. CDR3 coding DNA: TGTGCCAGCAGCTTCTGGACGGGGGGAGAAGAGACCCAGCACTTC.

This clonotype is large by share. The chain employs TRBV6-5 and TRBJ2-7; TRBD1 matches 8 bases. The CDR3 is made up of 13 amino acids. CDR1 MNHEY and CDR2 SVGAGI come from the germline V gene. The V and J ends lost 6 bases and 4 bases, in that order; junction bases with no gene match: 5. In nucleotides, the CDR3 is TGTGCCAGCAGGGGGACAGGCGAGTACGAGCAGTACTTC. Its protein product is CASRGTGEYEQYF.

On this clonotype itself: Sequence at one end of the junction differs from germline and may be a read error. The chain couples TRBV11-2 to TRBJ2-3, with 7 nucleotides matching TRBD2. The CDR3 is 15 amino acids. CDR1 SGHAT and CDR2 FQNNGV come from the germline V gene. The CDR3 sequence: CASNLGRLAGDTRYF. The CDR3 nucleotides are TGTGCCAGCAACTTAGGGCGACTAGCAGGAGATACGCGGTATTTT.

Note on this clonotype: The CDR3 does not end in the conserved phenylalanine or tryptophan, so this is likely a read error. V and J are TRBV7-9 and TRBJ1-2; no definite D call. Trimming stripped 5 bases from V and 9 bases from J, with 16 bases between. Germline lookup yields CDR1 SEHNR and CDR2 FQNEAQ (reference sequence). The CDR3 sequence is 13 residues long. For the CDR3, the DNA is TGTGCCAGCAGCCCGGACCCCTCTGTGAGCTACACCTCC. It is translated as CASSPDPSVSYTS.

Points on this clonotype: The junction differs from germline at one of its ends, possibly a read error. The rearrangement uses TRBV11-3 and TRBJ1-5, with D maybe TRBD1 (5 bases). This CDR3 spans 14 amino acids. Germline assignment: CDR1 SGHNT and CDR2 YENEEA. CDR3 sequence reads: CASSDSYSNQSQCF. The DNA for the CDR3 is TGTGCCAGCAGTGACAGCTATAGCAATCAGTCCCAGTGTTTT.

This clonotype has a handful of counts. An end of the junction differs from the germline gene, which may be a read error. This chain links TRBV10-3 with TRBJ2-7; 11 positions match TRBD2. The V gene's germline CDR1 is ENHRY and CDR2 SYGVKD. The CDR3 covers 16 residues. The CDR3 DNA reads TGCGCCGTCAGTGCTGGGCGGGGGACTAGCGGTTACGAGCAGTACTTC. Amino acids: CAVSAGRGTSGYEQYF.

Concerning this clonotype itself: Mismatch with germline at one junction end may stem from a read error. The chain uses TRBV4-3 and TRBJ2-7; D tentatively fits TRBD1 or TRBD2 (6 bases each). The CDR3 loop spans 15 amino acids. Germline CDR1 is LGHNA and CDR2 is YSLEER. CDR3 in DNA: TGCTCCAGCAGCCAAGATAGGGGGACGGGAGACGAGCAGCACTTC. Protein product: CSSSQDRGTGDEQHF.

Remarks on this clonotype: One end of the junction does not line up with germline, which may come from a read error. For the CDR3, the DNA is TGTGCCAACAGCTCTCCGAGACAGGGAGCATCAAAGAACATTCAGTACTTC. It translates to CANSSPRQGASKNIQYF. V is TRBV11-1 and J is TRBJ2-4, with 7 bases lining up with TRBD1. The CDR3 has 17 amino acids. Germline CDR1 is SGHAT and CDR2 is FQDESV (reference sequence).

V gene TRBV6-1 combines with J gene TRBJ2-7, with TRBD1 matching 12 bases. Germline assignment: CDR1 MNHNS and CDR2 SASEGT. The CDR3 loop spans 16 amino acids. The V gene end was trimmed by 9 bases and the J gene end by 5 bases; junction bases not matched to a gene: 14. DNA of the CDR3: TGTGCCAGGAACCCTTCAACTGGGACAGGGGGCGACGAGCAGTACTTC. It encodes CARNPSTGTGGDEQYF.

This clonotype was observed a single time. The chain uses TRBV6-6 and TRBJ2-3; D is perhaps TRBD1 or TRBD2 (5 bases each). CDR3 length: 17 amino acids. Germline lookup yields CDR1 MNHNY and CDR2 SVGAGI (reference sequence). V was clipped by 6 bases and J by 2 bases, with 21 bases between them. CDR3 sequence: CASRSQGTSCLTDTQYF. The CDR3 DNA reads as TGTGCCAGCAGATCGCAGGGTACTAGTTGTCTCACAGATACGCAGTATTTT.

This chain joins TRBV7-2 and TRBJ2-3, with TRBD1 matching over 7 bases. This CDR3 spans 16 amino acids. Unmatched junction bases numbered 8, after V lost 4 bases and J lost 1 base. CDR1 is SGHTA, CDR2 FQGNSA, per germline. The CDR3 nucleotides read TGTGCCAGCAGCTCCGTCAGAACAGGGGGCACAGATACGCAGTATTTT. It specifies CASSSVRTGGTDTQYF.

With regard to this clonotype: Given the absence of the conserved phenylalanine or tryptophan at the CDR3 end, a read error is likely. The chain has TRBV11-1 and TRBJ2-3; no reliable D call. The germline V gene encodes CDR1 SGHAT and CDR2 FQDESV (reference sequence). There are 14 residues in the CDR3. Trimming took off 9 bases at V and 2 bases at J, with 15 bases between the two ends. CDR3 loop: CARTLRSDTDTQYL. The DNA of the CDR3 is TGTGCCAGGACCCTAAGGTCCGACACAGATACGCAGTATTTG.

About this clonotype: The germline gene is not matched at one end of the junction; a read error may be the cause. The chain uses TRBV28 and TRBJ2-1; no clear D gene. Germline CDR1 and CDR2: MDHEN and SYDVKM. CDR3 length equals 12 residues. The CDR3: CVSSQLNNEQFF. The CDR3 DNA is TGTGTCAGCTCCCAGTTGAACAATGAGCAGTTCTTC. Variable domain in full (rest from reference TRBV28 and TRBJ2-1): DVKVTQSSRYLVKRTGEKVFLECVQDMDHENMFWYRQDPGLGLRLIYFSYDVKMKEKGDIPEGYSVSREKKERFSLILESASTNQTSMYLCVSSQLNNEQFFGPGTRLTVL.

Turning to this clonotype: Germline is not matched at one junction end, which may reflect a read error. The chain uses TRBV7-9 and TRBJ2-1; 9 bases are shared with TRBD2. The CDR3 is made up of 15 amino acids. Germline V gene data show CDR1 as SEHNR and CDR2 as FQNEAQ (reference sequence). CDR3 sequence (DNA): TGTGCCAGCAGCTTCGGCGGGGGGGGGACAACTGAGCAGTTATTC. Protein product: CASSFGGGGTTEQLF.

The rearrangement uses TRBV6-5 and TRBJ2-7; D call uncertain. Germline CDR1 is MNHEY and CDR2 is SVGAGI. The CDR3 is 11 amino acids. V was shortened by 11 bases and J by 9 bases, with 17 bases between the two germline ends. CDR3 in amino acids: CARSSGRVQYF. CDR3 DNA sequence: TGTGCCCGTAGTTCGGGTCGCGTGCAGTACTTC.

Turning to this clonotype: The junction shows a germline mismatch at one end, possibly a read error. The rearrangement uses TRBV28 and TRBJ2-3, with D possibly matching TRBD2 (6 bases). The CDR3 is 15 amino acids. CDR1 MDHEN and CDR2 SYDVKM come from the germline V gene. CDR3 residues: CVSSSGGPVADTQYF. The DNA of the CDR3 is TGTGTCAGCAGCAGCGGAGGGCCGGTCGCAGATACGCAGTATTTT.